The present entry profiles one TCR beta chain with its context. This receptor's antigen is unknown. Base qualities are not recorded, but no much larger clone differs from it by a single base. V is shortened by 0 bases, J by 3 bases, and the region joining them spans 8 bases. Reading the germline V gene gives CDR1 MDHEN and CDR2 SYDVKM. Spanning cysteine to phenylalanine, the CDR3 consists of 15 amino acids. The only DNA kept is the CDR3, 45 bases in frame from the first base. The sample belongs to a study of OX40 agonist ivuxolimab in advanced cancers. Some background on the complete study: Ivuxolimab was a fully human IgG2 agonistic monoclonal antibody targeting the costimulatory receptor OX40 (CD134). Among the approximately 50 dose-escalation patients, some 20 had hepatocellular carcinoma, about 15 melanoma, 9 renal cell carcinoma and 9 head and neck cancer. Intravenous ivuxolimab was administered to patients every 2 weeks at six dose levels: 0.01, 0.1, 0.3, 1.5, 3 and 10 mg/kg. Partial responses occurred in three dose-escalation patients: two with cutaneous melanoma and one with hepatocellular carcinoma. Patients were allowed to have had prior anti-PD-1, anti-PD-L1 or anti-CTLA-4 therapy, and roughly two fifths of the dose-escalation patients had been treated with checkpoint inhibitors. The paper reports the monotherapy dose-escalation portion (N of about 50 patients) of the phase I ivuxolimab trial. In the dose-escalation cohort, approximately 82% of patients were male, and the mean age was roughly 60 years, with a range of about 23 to 85. The point of sequencing TCRbeta in the periphery was to test whether ivuxolimab changed TCR sequence diversity and drove clonal T-cell expansion. Broader findings and caveats from the paper: Antigen specificity was not determined for the clonally expanded peripheral T cells. Low levels of normalized T-cell clonal expansion were also shown by some nonresponding patients. At doses of 0.1 to 3.0 mg/kg, clonal expansion of both CD4+ and CD8+ T cells in blood was seen between baseline and week 6. Partial responders in the 0.1-3.0 mg/kg groups had among the lowest normalized peripheral clonal expansion, especially among CD8+ T cells. After ivuxolimab, CD8+ T cells had more expanded clones than CD4+ T cells on average.

Genomic DNA was extracted from sorted cells for sequencing of the TCRbeta CDR3 region. The immunoSEQ Assay was used to sequence the TCRbeta CDR3 regions. The table comes from immuneACCESS by way of TCRdb, which keeps in-frame sequences with V and J called. Part of the clones is missing from these tables; in studies checked, under half for an unresolved V gene and the rest for unknown reasons. Counted in this sample were about 57,000 clones; just under 95% of them appeared once. The ten largest clonotypes hold around 24% of the sample. Patients with a history of autoimmune disease or receiving systemic immunosuppression were excluded from the trial. In every dose cohort, peripheral blood was drawn for TCR sequencing at baseline, cycle 4 day 1, and cycle 7 day 1. Samples were obtained from an open-label, multicenter, first-in-human phase I dose-escalation trial of ivuxolimab. The trial enrolled adults with locally advanced or metastatic head and neck squamous cell, hepatocellular, melanoma or renal cell carcinoma. CD4+ and CD8+ T cells were sorted separately from peripheral blood before TCR sequencing.

The sequence joins TRBV28 to TRBJ2-2; possibly the D gene is TRBD2, per 6 matching bases. Source: CD4+ or CD8+ T cells sorted from blood, taken in a trial of the OX40 agonist ivuxolimab. The sequence was collected from an adult with an advanced solid tumor such as melanoma, head and neck, liver or kidney cancer. The CDR3 region: CASSLWRDHTGELFF. The sequenced DNA: TGTGCCAGCAGTTTATGGCGGGACCACACCGGGGAGCTGTTTTTT.